This T cell receptor beta chain was recovered during a study of T cell responses to AZD1222 COVID-19 vaccine. A remark on this clone: Its antigen remains unidentified.

Per the germline V gene, CDR1 is SGHTA and CDR2 is FQGNSA. Deletions cut 7 bases from V and 3 bases from J, with 18 bases between. CDR3 length equals 15 residues. The study, taken as a whole, reports: The number of AZD1222 recipients seropositive at baseline was only five or six.

Sequencing was performed with immunoSEQ multiplex PCR; in TCRdb, only in-frame clones are kept and a portion is missing. The sample records 90,000 to 120,000 clones, approximately 90% being singletons. Sequencing used peripheral blood, obtained 28 days after the second AZD1222 dose. The receptor was isolated from an adult who received the AZD1222 COVID-19 vaccine. This chain connects TRBV7-2 to TRBJ1-2; tentative D call: TRBD1 (6 bases). In nucleotides, the CDR3 is TGTGCCAGCACCCGCCTGGGAGGGGGGGACTATGGCTACACCTTC. Translated: CASTRLGGGDYGYTF.